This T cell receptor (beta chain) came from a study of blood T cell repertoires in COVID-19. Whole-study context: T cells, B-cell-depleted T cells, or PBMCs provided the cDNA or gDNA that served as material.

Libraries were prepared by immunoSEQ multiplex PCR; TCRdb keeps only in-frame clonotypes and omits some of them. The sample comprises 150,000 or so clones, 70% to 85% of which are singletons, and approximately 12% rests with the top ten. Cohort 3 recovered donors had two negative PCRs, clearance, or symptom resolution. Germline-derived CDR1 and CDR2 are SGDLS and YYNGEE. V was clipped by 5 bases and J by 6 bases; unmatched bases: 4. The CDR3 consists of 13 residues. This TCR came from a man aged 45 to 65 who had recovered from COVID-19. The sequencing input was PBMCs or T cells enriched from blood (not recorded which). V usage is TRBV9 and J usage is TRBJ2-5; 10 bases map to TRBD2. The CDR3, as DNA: TGTGCCAGCAGACTAGCGGGGAGAAAGACCCAGTACTTC. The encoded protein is CASRLAGRKTQYF.